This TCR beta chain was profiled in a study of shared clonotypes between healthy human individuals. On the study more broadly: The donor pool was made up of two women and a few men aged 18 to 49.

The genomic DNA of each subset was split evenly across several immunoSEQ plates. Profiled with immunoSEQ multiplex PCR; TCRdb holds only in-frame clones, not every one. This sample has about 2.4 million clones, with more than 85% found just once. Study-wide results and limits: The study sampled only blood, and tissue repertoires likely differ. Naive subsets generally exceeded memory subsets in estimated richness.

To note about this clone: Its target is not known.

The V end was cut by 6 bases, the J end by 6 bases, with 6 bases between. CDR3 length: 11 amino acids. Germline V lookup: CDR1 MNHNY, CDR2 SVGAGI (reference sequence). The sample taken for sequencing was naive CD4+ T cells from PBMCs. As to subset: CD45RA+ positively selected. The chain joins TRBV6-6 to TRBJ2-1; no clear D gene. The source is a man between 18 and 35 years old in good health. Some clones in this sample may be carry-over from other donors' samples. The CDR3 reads CASSTRNEQFF. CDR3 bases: TGTGCCAGCAGCACCCGCAATGAGCAGTTCTTC.